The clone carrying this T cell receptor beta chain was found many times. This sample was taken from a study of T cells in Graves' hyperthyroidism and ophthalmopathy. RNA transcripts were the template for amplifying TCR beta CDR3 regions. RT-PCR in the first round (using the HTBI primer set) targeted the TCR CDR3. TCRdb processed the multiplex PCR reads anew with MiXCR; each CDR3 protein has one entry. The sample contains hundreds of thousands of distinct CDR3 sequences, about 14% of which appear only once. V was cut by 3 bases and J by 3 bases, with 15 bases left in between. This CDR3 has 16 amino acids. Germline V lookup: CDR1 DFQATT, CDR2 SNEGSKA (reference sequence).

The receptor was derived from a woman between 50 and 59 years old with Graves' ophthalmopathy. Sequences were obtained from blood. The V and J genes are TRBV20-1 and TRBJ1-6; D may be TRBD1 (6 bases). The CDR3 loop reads CSASPPGGGYNSPLHF. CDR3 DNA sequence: TGCAGTGCTAGCCCTCCGGGGGGCGGCTATAATTCACCCCTCCACTTT.